A single sample is the source of the 17 T cell receptor beta chains below, sequenced in a study of a mutant IDH1 vaccine in newly diagnosed glioma. Time point meaning: week 11, during vaccination. A 20-mer mutant IDH1 peptide at 300 ug was injected subcutaneously with topical imiquimod. Method: immunoSEQ multiplex PCR; TCRdb's copy keeps in-frame clones and lacks some. The sample lists around 53,000 clones; 75% to 95% were seen once. These receptors' antigens are unknown. The starting material was PBMCs, obtained from a glioma patient whose treatment included an IDH1 peptide vaccine. These receptors were taken from a man aged 50 to 59 with glioma.

DNA for the CDR3: TGTGCCAGCAGTTTTACCCAGGGTTATACATCCTACGAGCAGTACTTC. Protein: CASSFTQGYTSYEQYF. The chain recombines TRBV6-5 with TRBJ2-7; weak D call: TRBD1 (5 bases). The CDR3 extends over 16 amino acids. In germline, CDR1 is MNHEY, CDR2 SVGAGI. The V end lost 4 bases, the J end lost 1 base, and 17 bases lay between the germline ends.

The chain is built from TRBV18 and TRBJ2-5; a possible D gene is TRBD2 (6 bases). In germline, CDR1 is KGHSH, CDR2 LQKENI. Trimming removed 5 bases at V and 2 bases at J, with 9 bases between. The CDR3 sequence is 13 residues long. CDR3 sequence: CASSLGLQETQYF. In DNA form, the CDR3 reads TGTGCCAGCTCATTGGGACTGCAAGAGACCCAGTACTTC.

The chain recombines TRBV4-3 with TRBJ2-3, with D possibly TRBD2 on 5 matching bases. Germline V gene lookup returns CDR1 LGHNA and CDR2 YSLEER. The V end was cut by 2 bases, the J end by 0 bases, with 12 bases between. This CDR3 comprises 16 residues. CDR3 residues: CASSQNSAGSTDTQYF. The CDR3 DNA is TGCGCCAGCAGCCAAAATAGCGCCGGAAGCACAGATACGCAGTATTTT.

The chain employs TRBV11-2 and TRBJ2-3; TRBD2 matches at 11 bases. This CDR3 contains 17 residues. The V segment lost 1 base and the J segment 3 bases; nucleotides outside the gene matches: 6. Germline assignment: CDR1 SGHAT and CDR2 FQNNGV. As DNA, the CDR3 is TGTGCCAGCAGCTTAGGGTCTAGCGGGGGGCCTACAGATACGCAGTATTTT. Its protein is CASSLGSSGGPTDTQYF.

In this sample, this clone turned up a few times. The rearrangement uses TRBV10-3 and TRBJ1-2; D uncertain. The germline V gene encodes CDR1 ENHRY and CDR2 SYGVKD. The CDR3 is made up of 13 amino acids. The V and J ends lost 2 bases and 8 bases respectively, with 12 bases between them. CDR3 bases: TGTGCCATCAGTGAGGCCCCCCTTTTAGGCTACACCTTC. It is translated as CAISEAPLLGYTF.

The chain has TRBV28 and TRBJ1-5; D is ambiguous. The CDR3 consists of 15 residues. V lost 2 bases to trimming and J lost 6 bases, with 14 bases between them. Germline V CDR1 and CDR2: MDHEN, SYDVKM. The CDR3 spells CASSLAKGKGQPQHF. The DNA for the CDR3 is TGTGCCAGCAGTTTAGCCAAGGGAAAGGGTCAGCCCCAGCATTTT. The full variable domain, completed using reference TRBV28 and TRBJ1-5, is DVKVTQSSRYLVKRTGEKVFLECVQDMDHENMFWYRQDPGLGLRLIYFSYDVKMKEKGDIPEGYSVSREKKERFSLILESASTNQTSMYLCASSLAKGKGQPQHFGDGTRLSIL.

V gene TRBV27 combines with J gene TRBJ2-3; possibly TRBD2 for D (6 bases). CDR3 size: 14 residues. CDR1 MNHEY and CDR2 SMNVEV come from the germline V gene (reference sequence). Deletions cut 2 bases from V and 1 base from J, with 7 bases between. CDR3 in amino acids: CASSLAGRTDTQYF. CDR3 DNA: TGTGCCAGCAGTTTAGCGGGACGCACAGATACGCAGTATTTT.

V is TRBV5-8 and J is TRBJ2-7; 7 bases line up with TRBD2. The CDR3 consists of 15 residues. Trimming at V came to 4 bases and at J to 2 bases, leaving 9 bases not matched to a gene. Germline V gene data show CDR1 as SGHTS and CDR2 as YDEGEE. Here the CDR3 reads CASSPGTGRAYEQYF. CDR3 sequence (DNA): TGTGCCAGCAGCCCCGGGACGGGGAGGGCCTACGAGCAGTACTTC.

In the case of this clone: At one end, the junction sequence differs from germline, possibly due to a read error. This chain links TRBV7-7 with TRBJ2-2; TRBD2 is a possible D gene (5 bases). The germline V gene has CDR1 SSHAT and CDR2 FNYEAQ (reference sequence). The length of the CDR3 is 13 residues. DNA of the CDR3: TGTGCTAGCAGCTTAGGAGGCTCCGGGGAGCTGTTTTTT. It codes for CASSLGGSGELFF.

This chain joins TRBV6-1 and TRBJ1-3; possible D gene TRBD1, 5 bases. Germline V CDR1 and CDR2: MNHNS, SASEGT. V lost 1 base to trimming and J lost 4 bases, with 14 bases between them. The CDR3 covers 16 residues. This CDR3 is CASSEGPRGTGNTIYF. The CDR3 coding sequence is TGTGCCAGCAGTGAAGGGCCCCGGGGCACCGGAAACACCATATATTTT.

Concerning this clone itself: A junction boundary mismatches the germline segment, possibly from a read error. This sequence joins TRBV27 and TRBJ2-1; weak D call: TRBD2 (5 bases). The CDR3 extends over 14 amino acids. The germline V gene encodes CDR1 MNHEY and CDR2 SMNVEV (reference sequence). CDR3 region: CANSSGLSINEQFF. In DNA, the CDR3 is TGTGCCAACAGTTCAGGACTTTCCATCAATGAGCAGTTCTTC.

This rearrangement joins TRBV11-2 to TRBJ2-6, with TRBD2 as a possible D gene (6 bases). The CDR3 totals 15 residues. Germline V gene lookup returns CDR1 SGHAT and CDR2 FQNNGV. Trimming took 8 bases from V and 3 from J, leaving 14 bases between them. The CDR3: CASGGQGYGANVLTF. The DNA for the CDR3 is TGTGCCAGCGGAGGGCAGGGCTATGGGGCCAACGTCCTGACTTTC.

This clone has a single count. V gene TRBV5-5 combines with J gene TRBJ1-5; D possibly corresponds to TRBD1 (5 bases). With 4 bases removed from V and 2 bases from J, the gap between germline ends came to 10 bases. The CDR3 extends over 14 amino acids. Germline CDR1 and CDR2: SGHKS and YYEKEE (reference sequence). CDR3 loop: CASSTRDGNQPQHF. In DNA, the CDR3 is TGTGCCAGCAGCACCCGGGACGGCAATCAGCCCCAGCATTTT. Complete variable domain (other parts from reference TRBV5-5 and TRBJ1-5): DAGVTQSPTHLIKTRGQQVTLRCSPISGHKSVSWYQQVLGQGPQFIFQYYEKEERGRGNFPDRFSARQFPNYSSELNVNALLLGDSALYLCASSTRDGNQPQHFGDGTRLSIL.

The chain joins TRBV15 to TRBJ2-4; D is unresolved. V was pared by 0 bases and J by 9 bases, with 9 bases between. CDR3 size: 13 residues. Germline CDR1 LNHNV, CDR2 YYDKDF (reference sequence). The DNA for the CDR3 is TGTGCCACCAGCAGAGATTCGGCTGCCATTCAGTACTTC. Residues: CATSRDSAAIQYF.

J is TRBJ2-7 and V is TRBV7-9; no firm D call. The ends were cut back, 5 bases at V and 2 bases at J, with 10 bases in the middle. CDR3 length: 13 residues. The germline V gene encodes CDR1 SEHNR and CDR2 FQNEAQ (reference sequence). The CDR3 is CASSLRNTYEQYF. The CDR3 DNA is TGTGCCAGCAGCCTCAGGAATACCTACGAGCAGTACTTC.

The rearrangement links TRBV5-8 to TRBJ2-5; 11 nucleotides match TRBD1. V gave up 4 bases and J gave up 4 bases; unmatched junction bases: 6. CDR1 and CDR2 from the germline V gene are SGHTS and YDEGEE. The CDR3 has 15 amino acids. In nucleotides, the CDR3 is TGTGCCAGCAGCCGGACAGGGGGCGCGTCAGAGACCCAGTACTTC. The encoded protein is CASSRTGGASETQYF.

This chain links TRBV9 with TRBJ1-2, with unresolved D. Germline assignment: CDR1 SGDLS and CDR2 YYNGEE. The CDR3 has 15 amino acids. Trimming shortened V by 0 bases and J by 8 bases, and 17 bases separated the two germline ends. DNA of the CDR3: TGTGCCAGCAGCGTAGCTACTCGGGGTTTAGGGGGCTACACCTTC. Translating gives CASSVATRGLGGYTF.